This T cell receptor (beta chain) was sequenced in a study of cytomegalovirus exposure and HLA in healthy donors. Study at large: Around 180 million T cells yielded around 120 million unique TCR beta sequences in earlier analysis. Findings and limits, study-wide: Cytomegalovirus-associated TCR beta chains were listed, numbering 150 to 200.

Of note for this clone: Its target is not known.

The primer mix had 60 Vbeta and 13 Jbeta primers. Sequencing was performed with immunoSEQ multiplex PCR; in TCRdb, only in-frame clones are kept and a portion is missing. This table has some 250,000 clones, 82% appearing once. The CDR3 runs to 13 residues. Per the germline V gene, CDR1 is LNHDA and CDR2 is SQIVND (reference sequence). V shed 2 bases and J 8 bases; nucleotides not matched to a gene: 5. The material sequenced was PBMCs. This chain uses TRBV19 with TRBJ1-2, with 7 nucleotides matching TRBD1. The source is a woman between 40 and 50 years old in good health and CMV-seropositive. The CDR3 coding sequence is TGTGCCAGTAGTATAAACAGGGGAGGAGGCTACACCTTC. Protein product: CASSINRGGGYTF.